This T cell receptor (beta chain) is from a study of radiation and T cells in renal cell carcinoma. Germline assignment: CDR1 MDHEN and CDR2 SYDVKM. V was trimmed by 2 bases and J by 4 bases, leaving 11 bases between them. This CDR3 comprises 14 residues. Concerning this clone itself: Its antigen is still unknown.

Time point defined: blood 4 weeks post-SBRT, at nephrectomy. Treatment described: 15 Gy SBRT to primary tumor, nephrectomy 4 weeks later. Nephrectomy followed 15 Gy stereotactic body radiation by 4 weeks. Clear cell pathology was present in this patient's renal cell carcinoma. Assay used: immunoSEQ multiplex PCR; TCRdb lists only in-frame clones, some missing. The sample holds some 80,000 clones; 70% to 90% are singletons and the top ten take 2% to 3%. Study conclusions and caveats: Baseline intratumoral clonotype presence is unknown without pretreatment biopsies. In blood, top tumor clones expanded by 2 weeks, shrinking by 4.

The sequenced sample was blood, obtained from a patient whose treatment included radiotherapy and nephrectomy. The chain uses TRBV28 and TRBJ2-5; D gene uncertain. This clonotype originated in a woman aged 55-70 years with renal cell carcinoma. CDR3 DNA: TGTGCCAGCAGTTTAAGGACCCGCCTAGAGACCCAGTACTTC. It yields the protein CASSLRTRLETQYF. Looking up the rest from reference TRBV28 and TRBJ2-5 gives the full variable domain: DVKVTQSSRYLVKRTGEKVFLECVQDMDHENMFWYRQDPGLGLRLIYFSYDVKMKEKGDIPEGYSVSREKKERFSLILESASTNQTSMYLCASSLRTRLETQYFGPGTRLLVL.